This T cell receptor (beta chain) was sequenced during a study of T cell responses to AZD1222 COVID-19 vaccine. Study-wide findings and caveats: Females made up more of the donors, who were largely white British, and clonal diversity may have come out too low. Nearly half of the spike-specific TCRs reportedly recognize variant regions that carry no mutations. All repertoire sampling was performed exclusively after the peak T cell response.

V was trimmed by 6 bases and J by 6 bases, leaving 17 bases between them. Looked up from germline, CDR1 is MNHEY and CDR2 is SMNVEV (reference sequence). The CDR3 runs to 14 residues. Concerning this clone: Its antigen remains unidentified.

The table came from immunoSEQ multiplex PCR; TCRdb's copy has only in-frame clones and leaves some out. The repertoire consists of roughly 99,000 clones, with 75% to 95% occurring once and the leading ten covering 6.2%. Pooling covered second doses at about 4 or about 12 weeks. This chain connects TRBV27 to TRBJ1-2, with D tentatively TRBD1 (6 bases). This receptor was identified in an adult who received the AZD1222 COVID-19 vaccine. Specimen: peripheral blood, collected 28 days after the second AZD1222 dose. CDR3 protein: CASRTDSLSDGYTF. CDR3 in DNA: TGTGCCAGCAGGACGGACAGCCTTAGTGATGGCTACACCTTC.